One sample yielded the 21 T cell receptor beta chains listed below, sequenced in a study of T cells in Graves' hyperthyroidism and ophthalmopathy. TCR beta CDR3 regions were amplified from RNA. A first-round RT-PCR of the TCR CDR3 used the HTBI primer set. From the multiplex PCR reads, TCRdb called clonotypes with MiXCR, one entry per CDR3 protein. The repertoire holds a few hundred thousand distinct CDR3 sequences, 13% to 15% seen once, with around a fifth in the top ten. Sequencing input: blood. The source of these receptors is a woman in her twenties or thirties with Graves' ophthalmopathy.

This clonotype has a handful of counts. The rearrangement uses TRBV10-3 and TRBJ2-2; no reliable D call. Germline V gene data show CDR1 as ENHRY and CDR2 as SYGVKD. Trimming left V 9 bases short and J 3 bases short, with 5 bases between. The CDR3 has 11 residues. CDR3 residues: CAMADTGELFF. In DNA, the CDR3 is TGTGCCATGGCTGACACCGGGGAGCTGTTTTTT.

There are many counts of this clonotype. The chain combines TRBV28 with TRBJ2-1, with TRBD2 matching 11 bases. The CDR3 totals 17 residues. The junction had 13 bases not matched to a gene; V was cut back by 5 bases and J by 7 bases. CDR1 MDHEN and CDR2 SYDVKM come from the germline V gene. The CDR3 loop reads CASSRSSSGGAGNEQFF. The CDR3 DNA reads as TGTGCCAGCAGTCGATCAAGTAGCGGGGGGGCGGGTAATGAGCAGTTCTTC.

This clonotype was recorded many times. J is TRBJ2-7 and V is TRBV3-1; 7 nucleotides match TRBD2. V trimming: 1 base; J trimming: 6 bases; junction bases outside the gene matches: 6. This CDR3 has 14 amino acids. Germline CDR1 and CDR2: LGHDT and YNNKEL (reference sequence). The CDR3 spells CASSQGGTTFEQYF. For the CDR3, the DNA is TGTGCCAGCAGCCAAGGGGGGACTACATTCGAGCAGTACTTC.

This clonotype was counted at least ten times. The chain links TRBV7-9 to TRBJ2-7, with D possibly matching TRBD2 (5 bases). V lost 5 bases and J lost 3, with 14 bases in between. CDR3 length: 14 residues. Per the germline V gene, CDR1 is SEHNR and CDR2 is FQNEAQ (reference sequence). The CDR3 bases are TGTGCCAGCAGCCTGGACTTCACGGACTACGAGCAGTACTTC. This gives the protein CASSLDFTDYEQYF.

This clonotype has at least ten counts. The gene calls are TRBV10-3 and TRBJ1-1; D is ambiguous. Trimming stripped 6 bases from V and 2 bases from J, with 7 bases between. The CDR3 covers 12 residues. Germline V gives CDR1 ENHRY, CDR2 SYGVKD. The CDR3 nucleotides are TGTGCCATCAGCGCAACTAACACTGAAGCTTTCTTT. The encoded protein is CAISATNTEAFF.

This rearrangement joins TRBV12-3 or TRBV12-4 to TRBJ2-3; 15 bases line up with TRBD2. V lost 4 bases to trimming and J lost 5 bases; unmatched junction nucleotides: 16. The CDR3 sequence is 20 residues long. CDR3 bases: TGTGCCAGCAGTTCCTCTCCGGGACTAGCGGGGGGTTACCGGGGAGATACGCAGTATTTT. Amino acid sequence: CASSSSPGLAGGYRGDTQYF.

This rearrangement joins TRBV2 to TRBJ2-7; D is unresolved. Trimming took 1 base from V and 2 from J, leaving 15 bases between them. Germline-derived CDR1 and CDR2 are SNHLY and FYNNEI. This CDR3 is 16 amino acids long. The CDR3 loop reads CASSEEPMDGPYEQYF. CDR3 nucleotides: TGTGCCAGCAGTGAAGAGCCTATGGACGGGCCCTACGAGCAGTACTTC.

CDR3 bases: TGTGCCAGCACTCCGACAGGGCCTGAATCTGAAGCTTTCTTT. Amino acids: CASTPTGPESEAFF. This chain joins TRBV12-3 or TRBV12-4 and TRBJ1-1; 7 positions agree with TRBD1. This CDR3 comprises 14 residues. V lost 7 bases to trimming and J lost 6 bases; unmatched junction nucleotides: 11.

This clonotype was counted ten times or more. This sequence joins TRBV6-1 and TRBJ1-6; 7 bases align to TRBD1. Germline CDR1 is MNHNS and CDR2 is SASEGT. The CDR3 is 13 residues long. V was pared by 5 bases and J by 8 bases, with 3 bases of the junction left unmatched. In DNA form, the CDR3 reads TGTGCCAGCAGTAAGGGGGCGTATTCACCCCTCCACTTT. This translates into CASSKGAYSPLHF.

A note on this clonotype: A much larger clone sits a single nucleotide away, making a read error possible. The genes are TRBV12-3 or TRBV12-4 and TRBJ2-2; 9 bases fit TRBD1. V lost 10 bases to trimming and J lost 5 bases; unmatched junction nucleotides: 11. The CDR3 length is 15 residues. CDR3 DNA sequence: TGTGCCAACAGCCCTGAACAGGGGGCGACCGGGGAGCTGTTTTTT. Protein: CANSPEQGATGELFF.

Only a few counts were recorded for this clonotype. This chain joins TRBV10-3 and TRBJ2-5; possible D gene TRBD1, 5 bases. V dropped 10 bases and J dropped 0 bases, with 9 bases sitting between them. CDR1 is ENHRY, CDR2 SYGVKD, per germline. The CDR3 is 12 residues long. Here the CDR3 reads CATARDQETQYF. CDR3 nucleotides: TGTGCCACCGCCAGGGACCAAGAGACCCAGTACTTC.

This clonotype was counted many times. V usage is TRBV5-1 and J usage is TRBJ1-1, with a possible D match to TRBD1 (6 bases). V lost 0 bases and J 3 bases, leaving 15 bases between the germline ends. Germline CDR1 is SGHRS and CDR2 is YFSETQ. CDR3 size: 16 residues. The DNA of the CDR3 is TGCGCCAGCAGCTTGGGGCAGGGGCGCCCGGACACTGAAGCTTTCTTT. Translation gives CASSLGQGRPDTEAFF.

This clonotype was observed many times. The chain employs TRBV30 and TRBJ1-4; D is uncertain. This CDR3 comprises 10 residues. Germline-derived CDR1 and CDR2 are GTSNPN and SVGIG (reference sequence). Trimming took off 6 bases at V and 5 bases at J, with 4 bases between the two ends. The CDR3 nucleotides are TGTGCCTGCTTGAATGAAAAACTGTTTTTT. Amino acid sequence: CACLNEKLFF.

In this sample, this clonotype turned up many times. This chain links TRBV15 with TRBJ2-1; possible D gene TRBD1, 7 bases. Germline loops: CDR1 LNHNV, CDR2 YYDKDF (reference sequence). This CDR3 region has 15 residues. V was shortened by 4 bases and J by 8 bases, with 18 bases between the two germline ends. The CDR3 here is CATSMRDSGVDEQFF. The CDR3 region has the DNA TGTGCCACCAGCATGCGGGACAGCGGAGTAGATGAGCAGTTCTTC.

This clonotype was counted many times. V and J are TRBV3-1 and TRBJ1-3; D is uncertain. The germline CDR1 and CDR2 sequences are LGHDT and YNNKEL (reference sequence). CDR3 length equals 14 residues. V gave up 7 bases and J gave up 0 bases, with 10 bases separating them. CDR3 sequence reads: CASMTTTSGNTIYF. The CDR3 coding sequence is TGTGCCAGCATGACAACCACCTCTGGAAACACCATATATTTT.

In its sample, this clonotype was seen many times. V gene TRBV7-2 combines with J gene TRBJ2-2; D not certain. The germline V and J ends were trimmed by 5 bases and 0 bases, with 7 bases remaining between them. The V gene's germline CDR1 is SGHTA and CDR2 FQGNSA. The CDR3 covers 14 residues. The CDR3 bases are TGTGCCAGCAGCCTTTTCGCGAACACCGGGGAGCTGTTTTTT. It yields the protein CASSLFANTGELFF.

This clonotype was recorded at least ten times. The chain is built from TRBV6-5 and TRBJ1-2; a weak D match, TRBD1 (5 bases). The germline gives CDR1 MNHEY, CDR2 SVGAGI. The CDR3 has 16 residues. Trimming shortened V by 2 bases and J by 2 bases, and 15 bases separated the two germline ends. Here the CDR3 reads CASSYGGGAGNYGYTF. The CDR3 coding sequence is TGTGCCAGCAGTTACGGGGGGGGAGCGGGAAACTATGGCTACACCTTC.

This clonotype occurred many times. The chain recombines TRBV7-9 with TRBJ2-1, with D perhaps assigned TRBD1 or TRBD2 (5 bases each). V was clipped by 6 bases and J by 3 bases, with 15 bases between them. The CDR3 spans 15 residues. CDR1 and CDR2 (germline): SEHNR, FQNEAQ (reference sequence). The CDR3 coding sequence is TGTGCCAGCAGTCCCCCCGGGACCGTCTACAATGAGCAGTTCTTC. It is translated as CASSPPGTVYNEQFF.

This clonotype was observed a handful of times. V usage is TRBV5-1 and J usage is TRBJ1-1; D is ambiguous. CDR3 length: 17 residues. With 4 bases removed from V and 1 base from J, the gap between germline ends came to 20 bases. The germline V gene encodes CDR1 SGHRS and CDR2 YFSETQ. The CDR3 nucleotides are TGCGCCAGCAGCCGAGGTCGAAACAAACTCGAGAACACTGAAGCTTTCTTT. Translated, it gives CASSRGRNKLENTEAFF.

Only a few counts were recorded for this clonotype. This chain joins TRBV4-1 and TRBJ2-1; D gene uncertain. Trimming stripped 1 base from V and 8 bases from J, with 9 bases between. The CDR3 has 13 residues. Germline values: CDR1 MGHRA, CDR2 YSYEKL. Here the CDR3 reads CASSQVGTDEQFF. The CDR3 DNA follows: TGCGCCAGCAGCCAAGTTGGAACCGATGAGCAGTTCTTC.

This clonotype was observed many times. The rearrangement joins TRBV27 to TRBJ1-5, with TRBD1 identical over 7 bases. V lost 2 bases to trimming and J lost 1 base; unmatched junction nucleotides: 2. CDR3 length: 15 amino acids. Germline lookup yields CDR1 MNHEY and CDR2 SMNVEV (reference sequence). The CDR3 here is CASSLQGESNQPQHF. In DNA, the CDR3 is TGTGCCAGCAGTTTACAGGGGGAAAGCAATCAGCCCCAGCATTTT.